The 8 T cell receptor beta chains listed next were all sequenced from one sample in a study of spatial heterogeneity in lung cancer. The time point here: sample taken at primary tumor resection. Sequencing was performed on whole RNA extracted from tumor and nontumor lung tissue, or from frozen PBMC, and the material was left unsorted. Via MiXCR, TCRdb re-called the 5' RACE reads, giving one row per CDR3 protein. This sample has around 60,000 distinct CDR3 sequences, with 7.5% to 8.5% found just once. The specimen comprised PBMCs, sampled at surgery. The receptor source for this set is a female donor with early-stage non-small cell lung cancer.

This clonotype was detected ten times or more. This CDR3 reads CASSLGQLYGYTF. The CDR3 DNA reads as TGTGCCAGCAGTTTAGGGCAGTTATATGGCTACACCTTC. V gene TRBV12-3 or TRBV12-4 combines with J gene TRBJ1-2; D is undetermined. V shed 1 base and J shed 5 bases, with 8 bases lying between them. CDR3 length equals 13 residues.

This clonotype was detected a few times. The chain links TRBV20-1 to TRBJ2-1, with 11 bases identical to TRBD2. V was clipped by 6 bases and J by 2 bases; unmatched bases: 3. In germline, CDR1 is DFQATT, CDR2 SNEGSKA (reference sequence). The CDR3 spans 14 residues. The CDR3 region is CSAPTSGTYNEQFF. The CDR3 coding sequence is TGCAGTGCCCCGACTAGCGGGACCTACAATGAGCAGTTCTTC.

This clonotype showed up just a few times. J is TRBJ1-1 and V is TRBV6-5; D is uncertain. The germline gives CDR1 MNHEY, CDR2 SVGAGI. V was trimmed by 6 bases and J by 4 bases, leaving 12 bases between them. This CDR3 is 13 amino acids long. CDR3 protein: CASRTSGATEAFF. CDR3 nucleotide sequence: TGTGCCAGCAGAACCTCAGGAGCCACTGAAGCTTTCTTT.

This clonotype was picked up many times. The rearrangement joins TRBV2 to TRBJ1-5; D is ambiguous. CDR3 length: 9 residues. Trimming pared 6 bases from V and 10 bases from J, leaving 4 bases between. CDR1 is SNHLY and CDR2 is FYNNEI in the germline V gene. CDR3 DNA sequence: TGTGCCAGCAGCCCTCCCCAGCATTTT. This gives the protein CASSPPQHF.

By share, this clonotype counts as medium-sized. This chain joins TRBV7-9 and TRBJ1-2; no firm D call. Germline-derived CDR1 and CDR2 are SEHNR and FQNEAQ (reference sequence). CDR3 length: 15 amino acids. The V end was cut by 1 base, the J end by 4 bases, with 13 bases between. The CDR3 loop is CASSLEAPLGYGYTF. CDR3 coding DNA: TGTGCCAGCAGCTTAGAAGCACCTCTGGGCTATGGCTACACCTTC.

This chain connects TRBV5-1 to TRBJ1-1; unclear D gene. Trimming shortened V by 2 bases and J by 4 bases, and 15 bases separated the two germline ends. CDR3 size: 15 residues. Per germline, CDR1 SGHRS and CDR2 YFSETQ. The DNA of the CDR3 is TGCGCCAGCAGCTTAATCGGAGGAGGTAGCACTGAAGCTTTCTTT. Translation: CASSLIGGGSTEAFF.

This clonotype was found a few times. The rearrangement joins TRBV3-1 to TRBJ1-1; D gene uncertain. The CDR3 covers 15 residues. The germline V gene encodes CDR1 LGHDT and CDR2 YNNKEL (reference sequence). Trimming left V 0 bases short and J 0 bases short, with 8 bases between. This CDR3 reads CASSQDSGLNTEAFF. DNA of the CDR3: TGTGCCAGCAGCCAAGATTCGGGTTTGAACACTGAAGCTTTCTTT.

The CDR3 loop is CASSTRPEQYF. Written as DNA, the CDR3 is TGTGCCAGCAGTACCCGGCCCGAGCAGTACTTC. The rearrangement links TRBV28 to TRBJ2-7; unclear D gene. Germline V gene data show CDR1 as MDHEN and CDR2 as SYDVKM. Between the trimmed V and J ends, which lost 5 bases and 6 bases, there was a span of 8 bases. The CDR3 is 11 residues long.